The T cell receptor (beta chain) described here comes from a study of cytomegalovirus exposure and HLA in healthy donors. Study conclusions and caveats: Presence/absence results assume similar sequencing depth per donor, which may not hold. Some TCR beta chains (over 150 of them) were listed as cytomegalovirus-associated. There were several of the most significant clusters that appeared linked to common viral pathogens in a later analysis. The authors later found HLA-associated TCR beta chains more clonally expanded than equally common others.

There are a few counts of this clone. What it binds is unknown. Trimming shortened V by 2 bases and J by 6 bases, and 16 bases separated the two germline ends. The germline CDR1 and CDR2 sequences are KGHSH and LQKENI. There are 15 residues in the CDR3. Researchers ran the PCR with 60 Vbeta and 13 Jbeta primers. This table comes from immunoSEQ multiplex PCR, and its TCRdb copy is limited to in-frame clones, with some not included. This table holds about 110,000 clones, 60% to 85% found once. The genes are TRBV18 and TRBJ1-1; D gene uncertain. Sequencing used PBMCs. The clonotype originates from a male donor in good health and CMV-seronegative. The CDR3 bases are TGTGCCAGCTCACCATCCACAGCACCGACACCTGAAGCTTTCTTT. This translates into CASSPSTAPTPEAFF.